This T cell receptor beta chain stems from a study of T cells in tumors after PD-1 blockade. The table lists this clone with a few counts. The assay was immunoSEQ multiplex PCR, and TCRdb's table has in-frame clones only and misses some. The data contain approximately 35,000 clones, about 77% of them singletons. The CDR3 totals 16 residues. Germline V gene lookup returns CDR1 MNHNS and CDR2 SASEGT. With 0 bases removed from V and 1 base from J, the gap between germline ends came to 7 bases. The sequences come from PBMCs, collected before anti-PD-1 treatment. The receptor was derived from a human donor with basal cell carcinoma. The chain has TRBV6-1 and TRBJ2-6; D is uncertain. The CDR3 coding sequence is TGTGCCAGCAGTGAAGCGAAGGGATCTGGGGCCAACGTCCTGACTTTC. It is translated as CASSEAKGSGANVLTF.